The text below deals with one T cell receptor beta chain. This clone was observed once. Its specific antigen is unknown. Per-base quality was not reported, and no clone a single base away is much larger than it. The cohort was made up of approximately 670 healthy bone marrow donors. Cohort members were all nominally healthy when sampled, although unrecorded immune exposures were likely present. The donor tested CMV seronegative, placing the donor among the 350 or so seronegative members of the cohort. Each donor provided a peripheral blood sample, and peripheral blood mononuclear cells were used for TCR beta sequencing. The Qiagen DNeasy Blood Extraction Kit was used to extract genomic DNA from the blood cell samples. The data originate from a study of cytomegalovirus exposure and HLA in healthy donors (dated by TCRdb to about 2017). At the level of the whole study: In an earlier analysis of some 550 of the donors, 250 to 350 Gb of sequence data and 117 million unique TCR beta sequences from about 190 million T cells were reported. Approximately 300 gigabases of sequencing data and roughly 81 million unique TCR sequences made up an early release that covered some 640 HLA-typed donors. Among the approximately 400 genotyped donors, 81% belonged to the genetic ancestry cluster associated with self-reported Caucasian donors. The aim of the study was to test whether cataloging public T cell receptors could identify signatures of past pathogen exposure. The study profiled the T cell repertoires of hundreds of subjects by immunosequencing and related them to cytomegalovirus serostatus. Besides the first cohort of roughly 640 subjects, a separate validation cohort made up of roughly 120 different subjects was used. High-throughput TCR immunosequencing, statistical association of individual TCRs with disease status, and machine learning were combined to predict cytomegalovirus infection status. A later analysis re-analyzed previously published TCR beta repertoires from 666 donors and added high-resolution HLA genotyping to study TCR occurrence patterns. Rather than drawing on any new phenotypic data, the later analysis identified candidate immune exposures from TCR beta sequences and the way those sequences occurred across donors. To decide whether each TCR beta V gene segment behaved as functional or pseudogenic, an earlier analysis of some 600 of the donors relied on high-throughput TCR beta sequencing. Donor age, sex, ethnicity and CMV serostatus were collected together with the repertoire data. A later genetic analysis took genome-wide SNP genotypes for about three fifths of the 666 donors and used that subset as a discovery cohort. Every repertoire in the discovery cohort had been generated on one and the same sequencing platform. HLA typing covered class I and class II loci at four-digit resolution. Typing coverage varied by locus: roughly 620-630 donors for A, B, C, DRB1 and DQB1; roughly 560 for DQA1; 600 to 610 for DPA1; approximately 490 for DPB1. Several DR-DQ haplotypes were treated as single units for association and clustering because of strong linkage in the cohort. Across approximately 400 genotyped donors of the cohort, an average of roughly 230,000 unique TCR beta nucleotide sequences per donor were sequenced, and around 20% of those sequences were non-productive.

The method behind the library was the immunoSEQ multiplex PCR assay. A mixture of 60 forward primers for TCR Vbeta segments and 13 reverse primers for TCR Jbeta segments was used in the multiplex PCR. A multiplex PCR assay on genomic DNA amplified the CDR3 region of rearranged TCR beta genes. Amplified TCR beta libraries were sequenced as 87-base-pair reads on the Illumina HiSeq System. In the original analysis: A later analysis tallied 75 million to 95 million unique TCR beta chains across the 666 repertoires, and about 10 million of those chains were shared by two or more donors. Raw reads were error-corrected and collapsed into unique sequences with a nearest-neighbor algorithm that merged closely related sequences to remove PCR and sequencing errors. To assign V, D and J gene segments, CDR3 sequences were aligned to IMGT reference sequences. For a sequence to be retained, at least a six-nucleotide match to both a V gene segment and a J gene segment was required. A rearrangement was called productive if the CDR3 had no stop codons and remained in frame with V and J, and every other rearrangement was called non-productive. Following IMGT convention, CDR3 was defined as the stretch from the second conserved V-encoded cysteine to the conserved J-encoded phenylalanine. The earlier analysis of about 560 of the donors excluded any sequence lacking an unambiguous match to a single V gene segment. In an earlier analysis of 450 to 750 of the donors, a V segment was called functional when productive rearrangements were above 56.7%, and segregating when the standard deviation between donors exceeded 5%. A statistical classification framework was built for diagnosing cytomegalovirus status from the catalog of TCR beta chain sequences. In a later analysis, V and J genes were assigned by comparing TCR nucleotide sequences against IMGT/GENE-DB human TR gene sequences. The TCRdist pipeline was used in a later analysis to assign CDR3 sequences and most-parsimonious VDJ recombination scenarios. In a later analysis, every TCR beta chain was defined by the combination of its CDR3 amino acid sequence and its V-gene family, and reads without a unique V-gene family were dropped. A later analysis removed several hundred highly shared, low-generation-probability nucleotide sequences to deal with suspected cross-contamination and a sequencing artifact. For each public chain, a later analysis derived a clonal expansion index from normalized ranks of inferred template counts within each repertoire. A later analysis computed generation probabilities with a VDJ recombination model fitted to out-of-frame rearrangements, and checked the results against IGoR. Hypergeometric tests were used in a later analysis to score TCR-TCR, TCR-HLA and TCR-CMV co-occurrence, with a repertoire-size bias correction applied to the TCR pairs. To estimate false discovery rates, a later analysis permuted the HLA or CMV assignments 20 times. In a later analysis, co-occurring TCRs were grouped with DBSCAN, and TCRdist sequence similarity was added when clustering was performed within HLA-allele-positive subsets. Repertoires with fewer than 30,000 or more than 120,000 public chains were left out of co-occurrence clustering, as were four to six repertoires with anomalous nucleotide sharing. This immuneACCESS table, as held by TCRdb, lists in-frame sequences with V and J called but not all clones. Of the missing ones, under half trace to an unresolved V gene in checked studies; the others have no known cause. V and J calls and clone size are as listed in that table; D and trimming were resolved from the DNA. The sample has some 120,000 clones on record, roughly four fifths of them singletons. About 1.8% of the sample rests with the top ten.

Findings and caveats that apply to the study as a whole: The only immune exposure information available for the cohort was CMV serostatus. Broadly in line with IMGT annotations, most TCR beta V segments showed up in productive rearrangements about 90% or about 30% of the time in an earlier analysis of 450 to 600 of the donors. In a later genetic analysis, fewer N-insertions in productive TCRs were reported among donors in an Asian-associated ancestry cluster than the roughly 700-donor mean. When HLA alleles, especially DR and DQ, strongly co-occurred, TCR associations were difficult to assign to individual alleles. In a later analysis, HLA-associated TCR beta chains were found to be more clonally expanded and to have lower generation probabilities than equally common non-associated chains. Specific HLA alleles were associated with 15,000 to 20,000 TCR beta sequences at a false discovery rate of 0.05 in a later analysis. HLA typing was unavailable for some donors at each locus, so association tests used only the typed subset. Cytomegalovirus status was reported to be diagnosed by the classifier with high specificity and sensitivity in both the original and validation cohorts. The earlier analysis of fewer than 750 of the donors excluded roughly 17 rarely observed V segments, including chromosome 9 orphons, because counts were too low. A further reported finding was that TCR beta sequences accurately predicted the HLA-A and HLA-B alleles for most subjects in the first cohort. The authors suggested that the approach could potentially be extended to other disease states and immunological phenotypes. Three of the identified cytomegalovirus-associated TCR beta chains were confirmed in vitro to be specific for cytomegalovirus antigens. The sequencing pipeline was judged likely to have produced a cluster of highly shared sequence variants as a technical artifact. The study gave a list of 150 to 200 TCR beta chains associated with cytomegalovirus. In a later analysis, the rate of TCR association differed among HLA loci, with DRB1 alleles having the most associated TCRs and HLA-C alleles having the fewest. A later analysis found that most CMV-associated TCR beta chains appeared HLA-restricted, with HLA associations seemingly driven largely by CMV exposure. Several of the top co-occurrence clusters appeared to be linked to parvovirus B19, influenza, CMV and Epstein-Barr virus, according to a later analysis. An association between a missense DCLRE1C variant and V-gene and J-gene trimming of TCR beta chains was found in a later genetic analysis and replicated in an independent cohort. While some public TCRs were present in many individuals, most TCR sequences turned up only very rarely across donors. Only TCR beta chains were sequenced in this cohort, and the absence of alpha or paired-chain data limited detectable features. Roughly uniform sequencing depth across donors was assumed in presence/absence analyses, although this assumption may not hold. Correlated functional status among segregating V segments might reflect linkage disequilibrium, but an unknown experimental factor could not be ruled out.

What was sequenced was PBMCs. This TCR came from a man between 50 and 59 years old in good health and CMV-seronegative.

For the CDR3, the sequence is CASSFFGTGNDQPQHF. The nucleotide sequence is given as TGTGCCAGCAGTTTCTTCGGGACAGGGAACGATCAGCCCCAGCATTTT. The sequence links TRBV27 to TRBJ1-5, with 9 junctional bases fitting TRBD1. Trimmed from V: 3 bases; trimmed from J: 5 bases; junction bases lacking a gene match: 8. CDR1 and CDR2 (MNHEY, SMNVEV) derive from the germline V gene (reference sequence). Spanning cysteine to phenylalanine, the CDR3 consists of 16 amino acids. Only CDR3 DNA is held: 48 bases, read in frame from base 1.